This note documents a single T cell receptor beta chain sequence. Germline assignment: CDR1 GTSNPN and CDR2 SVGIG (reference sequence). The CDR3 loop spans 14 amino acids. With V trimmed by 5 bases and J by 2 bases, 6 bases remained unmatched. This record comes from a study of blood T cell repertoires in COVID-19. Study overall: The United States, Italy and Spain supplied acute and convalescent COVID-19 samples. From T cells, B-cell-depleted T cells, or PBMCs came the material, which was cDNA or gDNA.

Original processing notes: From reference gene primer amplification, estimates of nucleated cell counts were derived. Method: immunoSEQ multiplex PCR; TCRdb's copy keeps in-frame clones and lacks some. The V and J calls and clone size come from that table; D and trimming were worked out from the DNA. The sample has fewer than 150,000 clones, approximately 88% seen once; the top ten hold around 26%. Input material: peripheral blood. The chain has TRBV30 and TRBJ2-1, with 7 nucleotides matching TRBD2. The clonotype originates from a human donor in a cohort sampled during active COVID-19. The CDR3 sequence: CAWGAGSTYNEQFF. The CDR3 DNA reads TGTGCCTGGGGAGCGGGGTCAACCTACAATGAGCAGTTCTTC.